This T cell receptor beta chain was documented in a study of cytotoxic CD8 clonotypes in ibrutinib-treated CLL. General study results and limits: Private clonotypes, not public ones, expanded at ibrutinib response. Clonality increased at ibrutinib response, then returned toward baseline at progression.

Libraries were prepared by immunoSEQ multiplex PCR; TCRdb keeps only in-frame clonotypes and omits some of them. Among about 300,000 clones listed, approximately 79% were seen once. The V segment lost 3 bases and the J segment 8 bases; nucleotides outside the gene matches: 1. The V gene's germline CDR1 is MDHEN and CDR2 SYDVKM. This CDR3 is built from 12 residues. Cryopreserved PBMCs were the source of roughly 2 micrograms of genomic DNA, which went to TCR beta libraries. Turning to this clone: As yet, its antigen is unknown.

The receptor's source is a human donor with chronic lymphocytic leukemia. Sequences were derived from PBMCs, sampled at disease progression, from a patient treated with ibrutinib. The chain is built from TRBV28 and TRBJ2-1; TRBD2 matches at 7 bases. As DNA, the CDR3 is TGTGCCAGCAGTTTGGCGGGAGATGAGCAGTTCTTC. This encodes CASSLAGDEQFF.